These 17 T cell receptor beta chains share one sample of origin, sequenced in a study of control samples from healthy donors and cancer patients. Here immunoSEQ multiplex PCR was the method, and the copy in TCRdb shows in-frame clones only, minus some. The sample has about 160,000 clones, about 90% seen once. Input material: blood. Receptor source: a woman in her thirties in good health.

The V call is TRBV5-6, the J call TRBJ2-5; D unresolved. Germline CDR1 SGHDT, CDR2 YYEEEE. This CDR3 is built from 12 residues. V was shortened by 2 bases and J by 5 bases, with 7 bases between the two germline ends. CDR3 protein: CASSFMRETQYF. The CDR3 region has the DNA TGTGCCAGCAGCTTTATGAGGGAGACCCAGTACTTC.

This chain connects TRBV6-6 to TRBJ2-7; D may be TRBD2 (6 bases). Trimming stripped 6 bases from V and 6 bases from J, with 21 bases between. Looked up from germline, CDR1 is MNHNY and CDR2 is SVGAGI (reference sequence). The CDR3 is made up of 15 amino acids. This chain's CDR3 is CASSGGTPRRLEQYF. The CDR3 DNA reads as TGTGCCAGCAGCGGCGGGACTCCCCGGCGGCTCGAGCAGTACTTC.

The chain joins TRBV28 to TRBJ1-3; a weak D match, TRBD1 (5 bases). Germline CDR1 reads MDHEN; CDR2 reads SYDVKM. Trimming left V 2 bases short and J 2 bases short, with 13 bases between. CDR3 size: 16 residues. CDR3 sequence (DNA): TGTGCCAGCAGTTTAGGGACGGGTTTGGCTGGAAACACCATATATTTT. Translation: CASSLGTGLAGNTIYF.

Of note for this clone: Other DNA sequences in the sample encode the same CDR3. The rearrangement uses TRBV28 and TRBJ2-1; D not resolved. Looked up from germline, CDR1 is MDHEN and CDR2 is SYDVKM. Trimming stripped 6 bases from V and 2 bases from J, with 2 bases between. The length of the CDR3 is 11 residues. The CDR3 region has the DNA TGTGCCAGCAGCACCTACAATGAGCAGTTCTTC. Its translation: CASSTYNEQFF. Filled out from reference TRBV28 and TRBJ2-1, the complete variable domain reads DVKVTQSSRYLVKRTGEKVFLECVQDMDHENMFWYRQDPGLGLRLIYFSYDVKMKEKGDIPEGYSVSREKKERFSLILESASTNQTSMYLCASSTYNEQFFGPGTRLTVL.

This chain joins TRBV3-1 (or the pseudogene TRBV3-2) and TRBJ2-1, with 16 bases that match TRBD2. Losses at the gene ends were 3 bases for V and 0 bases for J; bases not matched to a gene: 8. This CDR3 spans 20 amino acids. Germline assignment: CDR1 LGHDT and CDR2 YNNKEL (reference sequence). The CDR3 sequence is CASSHPTGTSGRASYNEQFF. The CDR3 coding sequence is TGTGCCAGCAGCCACCCCACCGGGACTAGCGGGAGGGCCTCCTACAATGAGCAGTTCTTC.

The DNA for the CDR3 is TGTGCCTGGAGTGAGACCGGGAGAGGGACCCAGTACTTC. It codes for CAWSETGRGTQYF. V gene TRBV30 combines with J gene TRBJ2-5; a weak D match, TRBD2 (6 bases). The ends were cut back, 1 base at V and 7 bases at J, with 13 bases in the middle. Per germline, CDR1 GTSNPN and CDR2 SVGIG (reference sequence). The CDR3 runs 13 residues.

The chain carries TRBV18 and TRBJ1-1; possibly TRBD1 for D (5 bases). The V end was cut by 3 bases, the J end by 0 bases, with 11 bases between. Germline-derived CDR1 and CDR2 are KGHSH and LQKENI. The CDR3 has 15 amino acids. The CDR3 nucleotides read TGTGCCAGCTCACCCCGGTCGGGGGTGAACACTGAAGCTTTCTTT. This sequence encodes CASSPRSGVNTEAFF.

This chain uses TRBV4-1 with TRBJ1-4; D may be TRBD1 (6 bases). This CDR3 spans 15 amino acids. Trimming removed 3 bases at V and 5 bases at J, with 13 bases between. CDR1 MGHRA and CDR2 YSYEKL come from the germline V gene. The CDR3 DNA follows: TGCGCCAGCAGCCAGCAAACAGGGCCGAATGAAAAACTGTTTTTT. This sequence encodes CASSQQTGPNEKLFF.

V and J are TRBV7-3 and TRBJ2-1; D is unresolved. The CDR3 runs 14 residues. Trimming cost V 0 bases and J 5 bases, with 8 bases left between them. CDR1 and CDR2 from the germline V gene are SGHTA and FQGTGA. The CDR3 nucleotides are TGTGCCAGCAGCTTAACGCCCCGGGACAATGAGCAGTTCTTC. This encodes CASSLTPRDNEQFF.

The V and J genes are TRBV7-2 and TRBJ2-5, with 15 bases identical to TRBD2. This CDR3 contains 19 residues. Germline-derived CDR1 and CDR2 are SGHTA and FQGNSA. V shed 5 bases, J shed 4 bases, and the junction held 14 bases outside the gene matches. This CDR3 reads CASSPRGLAGGGVRETQYF. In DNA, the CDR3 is TGTGCCAGCAGCCCTAGGGGACTAGCGGGAGGTGGGGTCAGAGAGACCCAGTACTTC.

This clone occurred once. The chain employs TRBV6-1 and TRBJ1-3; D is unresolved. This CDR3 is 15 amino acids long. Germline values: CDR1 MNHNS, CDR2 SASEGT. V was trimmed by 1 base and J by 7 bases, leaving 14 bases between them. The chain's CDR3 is CASSEGQLPYNTIYF. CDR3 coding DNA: TGTGCCAGCAGTGAAGGGCAGCTTCCTTACAACACCATATATTTT.

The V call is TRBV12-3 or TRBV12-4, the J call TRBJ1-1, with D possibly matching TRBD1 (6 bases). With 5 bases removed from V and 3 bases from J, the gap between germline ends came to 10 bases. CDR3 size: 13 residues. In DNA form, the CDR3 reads TGTGCCAGCAGTCCGACAGGATACACTGAAGCTTTCTTT. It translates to CASSPTGYTEAFF.

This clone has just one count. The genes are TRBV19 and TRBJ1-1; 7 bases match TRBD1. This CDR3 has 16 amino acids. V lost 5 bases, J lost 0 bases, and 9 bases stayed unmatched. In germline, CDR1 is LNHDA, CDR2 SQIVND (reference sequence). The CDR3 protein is CASSPRPGQLNTEAFF. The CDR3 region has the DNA TGTGCCAGTAGTCCCCGCCCGGGACAGTTGAACACTGAAGCTTTCTTT.

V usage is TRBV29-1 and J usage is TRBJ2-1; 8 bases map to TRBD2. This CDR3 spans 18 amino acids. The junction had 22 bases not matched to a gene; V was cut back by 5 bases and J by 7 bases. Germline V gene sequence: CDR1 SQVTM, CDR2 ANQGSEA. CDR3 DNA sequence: TGCAGCGTTTGGGAGACGACAAGTCCGGGACTAGTCGGGAATGAGCAGTTCTTC. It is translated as CSVWETTSPGLVGNEQFF.

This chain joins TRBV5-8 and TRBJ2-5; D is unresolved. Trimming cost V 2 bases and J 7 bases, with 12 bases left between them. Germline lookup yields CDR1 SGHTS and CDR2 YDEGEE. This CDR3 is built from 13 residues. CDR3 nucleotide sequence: TGTGCCAGCAGCTTTGGACCTACCGGGACCCAGTACTTC. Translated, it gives CASSFGPTGTQYF.

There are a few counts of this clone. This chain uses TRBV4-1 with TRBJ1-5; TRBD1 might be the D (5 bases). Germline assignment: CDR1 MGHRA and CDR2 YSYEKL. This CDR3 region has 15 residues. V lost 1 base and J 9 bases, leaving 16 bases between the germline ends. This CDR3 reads CASSQVPGRDGPQHF. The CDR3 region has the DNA TGCGCCAGCAGCCAAGTGCCAGGGCGGGATGGGCCCCAGCATTTT.

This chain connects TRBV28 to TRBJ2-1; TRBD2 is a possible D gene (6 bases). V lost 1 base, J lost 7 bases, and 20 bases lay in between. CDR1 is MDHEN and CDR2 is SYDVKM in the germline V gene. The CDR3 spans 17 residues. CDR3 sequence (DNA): TGTGCCAGCAGTTTATCGGGGCTAGCGAAGGTTGGGAATGAGCAGTTCTTC. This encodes CASSLSGLAKVGNEQFF.